What follows are 5 T cell receptor beta chains derived from one specimen sequenced in a study of T cell changes during pregnancy in multiple sclerosis. Profiling relied on immunoSEQ multiplex PCR, and the TCRdb table lists in-frame clones only, not all of them. This table has roughly 53,000 clones, around nine tenths appearing once. This specimen consisted of CD8+ T cells from peripheral blood mononuclear cells, obtained before pregnancy. The receptors here all came from a female donor with multiple sclerosis, enrolled in a pregnancy study.

The chain links TRBV19 to TRBJ1-5, with D unclear. Looked up from germline, CDR1 is LNHDA and CDR2 is SQIVND (reference sequence). The V and J ends lost 7 bases and 2 bases respectively, with 6 bases between them. The CDR3 is made up of 12 amino acids. In nucleotides, the CDR3 is TGTGCCAGTACGGTAGGCAATCAGCCCCAGCATTTT. Protein product: CASTVGNQPQHF. Full variable domain (remainder filled in from reference TRBV19 and TRBJ1-5): DGGITQSPKYLFRKEGQNVTLSCEQNLNHDAMYWYRQDPGQGLRLIYYSQIVNDFQKGDIAEGYSVSREKKESFPLTVTSAQKNPTAFYLCASTVGNQPQHFGDGTRLSIL.

V is TRBV6-5 and J is TRBJ1-2; D call uncertain. There are 10 residues in the CDR3. The germline CDR1 and CDR2 sequences are MNHEY and SVGAGI. With 8 bases removed from V and 8 bases from J, the gap between germline ends came to 9 bases. CDR3 amino acids: CASLPQGYTF. In DNA form, the CDR3 reads TGTGCCAGCCTTCCACAGGGCTACACCTTC.

This rearrangement joins TRBV4-2 to TRBJ2-7; D remains ambiguous. This CDR3 has 12 amino acids. Trimming left V 3 bases short and J 3 bases short, with 6 bases between. The germline CDR1 and CDR2 sequences are LGHNA and YNFKEQ. The CDR3 here is CASSQPSYEQYF. CDR3 coding DNA: TGTGCCAGCAGCCAGCCCAGCTACGAGCAGTACTTC.

CDR3 residues: CASSRGMGQSNEQFF. The CDR3 DNA reads TGTGCCAGCAGCCGGGGGATGGGGCAATCCAATGAGCAGTTCTTC. The J gene is TRBJ2-1, the V gene TRBV7-3, with D possibly being TRBD2 (6 bases). Germline loops: CDR1 SGHTA, CDR2 FQGTGA. Trimming pared 5 bases from V and 6 bases from J, leaving 17 bases between. There are 15 residues in the CDR3.

This rearrangement joins TRBV7-8 to TRBJ2-7; D is uncertain. CDR1 is SGHVS and CDR2 is FQNEAQ in the germline V gene. The V gene lost 2 bases and the J gene lost 3 bases, with 8 bases spanning the gap. The CDR3 is made up of 13 amino acids. CDR3 in amino acids: CASSLFPGYEQYF. The CDR3 bases are TGTGCCAGCAGCTTATTCCCGGGCTACGAGCAGTACTTC.